Below are 14 T cell receptor beta chains sequenced from a single sample in a study of regulatory T cells in long-lasting Graves disease. The time point is: persistent/refractory GD, antithyroid drugs over 5 years with positive TRAb. Extracted PBMC RNA gave rise to the TCR library. Investigators prepared the TCR beta libraries by applying iRepertoire HTBI primers and Arm-PCR of CDR3 regions. TCRdb independently ran MiXCR on the multiplex PCR reads; one entry per CDR3 protein. This sample has about 300,000 distinct CDR3 sequences; around 23% occur once, and the top ten carry roughly three fifths. The sample here was peripheral blood mononuclear cells (PBMCs), taken when the disease was refractory, from a patient treated with antithyroid drugs. The receptors originated from a female donor with Graves disease.

This clonotype was seen just once. The chain links TRBV9 to TRBJ1-5, with 7 bases aligning to TRBD1. V trimming: 4 bases; J trimming: 7 bases; junction bases outside the gene matches: 26. The CDR3 contains 20 residues. Germline V CDR1 and CDR2: SGDLS, YYNGEE. The DNA for the CDR3 is TGTGCCAGCAGCTTAGGTGGCCATGTTTGGGGACAGTCGCGTACGCAGCCCCAGCATTTT. This translates into CASSLGGHVWGQSRTQPQHF.

This clonotype was picked up a small number of times. This chain connects TRBV7-2 to TRBJ2-7, with 14 bases fitting TRBD2. This CDR3 spans 15 amino acids. Looked up from germline, CDR1 is SGHTA and CDR2 is FQGNSA. The V segment lost 5 bases and the J segment 7 bases; nucleotides outside the gene matches: 7. The CDR3 nucleotides read TGTGCCAGCAGCCGGGGACTAGCGGGAGTGGAAGAGCAGTACTTC. Residues: CASSRGLAGVEEQYF.

This clonotype was found many times. This chain uses TRBV14 with TRBJ2-5; D is undetermined. CDR1 and CDR2 (germline): SGHDN, FVKESK. V lost 1 base to trimming and J lost 5 bases, with 5 bases between them. The CDR3 length is 12 residues. CDR3 region: CASSQVGETQYF. DNA for the CDR3: TGTGCCAGCAGCCAAGTCGGGGAGACCCAGTACTTC. The variable domain in full, with the rest retrieved from reference TRBV14 and TRBJ2-5, is EAGVTQFPSHSVIEKGQTVTLRCDPISGHDNLYWYRRVMGKEIKFLLHFVKESKQDESGMPNNRFLAERTGGTYSTLKVQPAELEDSGVYFCASSQVGETQYFGPGTRLLVL.

There are many counts of this clonotype. The rearrangement uses TRBV20-1 and TRBJ2-4; TRBD1 is a possible D gene (5 bases). V was clipped by 6 bases and J by 8 bases, with 17 bases between them. The V gene's germline CDR1 is DFQATT and CDR2 SNEGSKA (reference sequence). The CDR3 extends over 13 amino acids. CDR3 DNA: TGCAGTGCCCCTCCCGGGCAGGGTGACATTCAGTACTTC. Its protein product is CSAPPGQGDIQYF.

This clonotype was detected ten times or more. This chain links TRBV7-9 with TRBJ2-4, with D uncertain. V was trimmed by 1 base and J by 8 bases, leaving 12 bases between them. Germline V lookup: CDR1 SEHNR, CDR2 FQNEAQ (reference sequence). This CDR3 spans 14 amino acids. DNA of the CDR3: TGTGCCAGCAGCTTAGTCCCAGGATGGGACATTCAGTACTTC. Its translation is CASSLVPGWDIQYF.

This chain connects TRBV30 to TRBJ2-1; D is unresolved. CDR1 and CDR2 (germline): GTSNPN, SVGIG (reference sequence). Trimming cost V 4 bases and J 6 bases, with 7 bases left between them. This CDR3 contains 11 residues. CDR3 bases: TGTGCCTGGAATTTTGGCAATGAGCAGTTCTTC. Translation: CAWNFGNEQFF.

This clonotype was detected many times. The chain is built from TRBV27 and TRBJ1-6; tentatively, D is TRBD1 (6 bases). Deletions cut 3 bases from V and 10 bases from J, with 10 bases between. The V gene's germline CDR1 is MNHEY and CDR2 SMNVEV (reference sequence). This CDR3 spans 13 amino acids. In DNA form, the CDR3 reads TGTGCCAGCAGTTTGGACAGTGTGTCACCCCTCCACTTT. The encoded protein is CASSLDSVSPLHF.

This clonotype has only a few counts. V gene TRBV28 combines with J gene TRBJ2-7; tentative D call: TRBD2 (6 bases). Trimming stripped 7 bases from V and 3 bases from J, with 16 bases between. The CDR3 loop spans 14 amino acids. CDR1 MDHEN and CDR2 SYDVKM come from the germline V gene. The CDR3 reads CASTEPGLRYEQYF. CDR3 nucleotides: TGTGCCAGCACTGAACCGGGACTCCGCTACGAGCAGTACTTC.

About this clonotype: This may come from a read error, since a much larger clone is one base off. This chain uses TRBV20-1 with TRBJ1-1; the D gene is possibly TRBD1 (6 bases). V lost 6 bases and J lost 0, with 14 bases in between. This CDR3 has 14 residues. The germline V gene encodes CDR1 DFQATT and CDR2 SNEGSKA (reference sequence). The CDR3 sequence: CSAARDTMNTEAFF. CDR3 DNA: TGCAGTGCAGCGAGGGACACCATGAACACTGAAGCTTTCTTT.

A note on this clonotype: Given a much more abundant clone one base away, this may be a read error. The chain joins TRBV6-9 to TRBJ2-5, with D hard to call. The germline CDR1 and CDR2 sequences are MNHGY and SVAAGI. The CDR3 extends over 12 amino acids. The CDR3 is CVSSFLGETQYF. The CDR3 DNA reads as TGTGTCAGCAGTTTTCTCGGAGAGACCCAGTACTTC.

The rearrangement links TRBV7-6 to TRBJ2-5, with D perhaps TRBD2 (6 bases). CDR1 and CDR2 (germline): SGHVS, FNYEAQ. The CDR3 is 15 residues long. V lost 6 bases and J 1 base, leaving 15 bases between the germline ends. The CDR3 nucleotides are TGTGCCAGCAGACACCTGGACTACATCCAAGAGACCCAGTACTTC. Protein product: CASRHLDYIQETQYF.

The rearrangement uses TRBV6-4 and TRBJ1-1; TRBD1 matches 9 bases. Per the germline V gene, CDR1 is MRHNA and CDR2 is SNTAGT. The V segment lost 5 bases and the J segment 6 bases; nucleotides outside the gene matches: 10. The CDR3 runs 15 residues. CDR3 in DNA: TGTGCCAGCAGTTACCCCGACAGGGGGAGGGCTGAAGCTTTCTTT. Translation: CASSYPDRGRAEAFF.

This clonotype was observed at least ten times. The rearrangement uses TRBV20-1 and TRBJ2-5, with 11 bases that match TRBD2. The V gene's germline CDR1 is DFQATT and CDR2 SNEGSKA (reference sequence). The CDR3 extends over 13 amino acids. With V trimmed by 8 bases and J by 4 bases, 6 bases remained unmatched. The CDR3 sequence is CSLTSGSRETQYF. In nucleotides, the CDR3 is TGCAGTCTTACTAGCGGGAGTAGAGAGACCCAGTACTTC.

This clonotype has just a few counts. The V call is TRBV28, the J call TRBJ2-1, with TRBD2 as a possible D gene (7 bases). Between the trimmed V and J ends, which lost 2 bases and 0 bases, there was a span of 14 bases. This CDR3 has 17 residues. CDR1 MDHEN and CDR2 SYDVKM come from the germline V gene. In DNA, the CDR3 is TGTGCCAGCAGTTTAGCGGGGGCCGGGAGCTCCTACAATGAGCAGTTCTTC. This codes for CASSLAGAGSSYNEQFF.